These 13 T cell receptor beta chains share one sample of origin, sequenced in a study of Ad26.COV2.S vaccination and SARS-CoV-2 variants. Treatment here: some 20 received Ad26.COV2.S at low or high dose, single or two shots; five or six received placebo; per-sample allocation not given. Vaccine and placebo recipients were sampled on day 63 after the first injection. Produced via immunoSEQ multiplex PCR; TCRdb's table is partial and in-frame only. The table lists roughly 330,000 clones, 85% to 90% of them singletons. Specimen: peripheral blood, collected in a trial of Ad26.COV2.S vaccine versus placebo. The receptor set was obtained from a person aged 18 to 59 who received the Ad26.COV2.S COVID-19 vaccine or a placebo.

This chain connects TRBV5-4 to TRBJ2-5, with 10 bases identical to TRBD2. Per germline, CDR1 SGHNT and CDR2 YYREEE (reference sequence). CDR3 length equals 15 residues. V trimming: 4 bases; J trimming: 5 bases; junction bases outside the gene matches: 8. The CDR3 sequence is CASSQSSGSLETQYF. The DNA for the CDR3 is TGTGCCAGCAGCCAATCTAGCGGGAGTCTCGAGACCCAGTACTTC.

This chain uses TRBV6-5 with TRBJ1-2; D remains unclear. Per the germline V gene, CDR1 is MNHEY and CDR2 is SVGAGI. V was trimmed by 10 bases and J by 8 bases, leaving 17 bases between them. This CDR3 has 12 residues. The CDR3 sequence: CATITQVKGYTF. The DNA of the CDR3 is TGTGCCACTATTACCCAGGTCAAGGGCTACACCTTC.

The V and J genes are TRBV9 and TRBJ1-1; D is uncertain. This CDR3 region has 14 residues. The germline gives CDR1 SGDLS, CDR2 YYNGEE. Trimming took 1 base from V and 1 from J, leaving 8 bases between them. CDR3 in DNA: TGTGCCAGCAGCGTAAATACAGCGAACACTGAAGCTTTCTTT. This sequence encodes CASSVNTANTEAFF.

The genes are TRBV18 and TRBJ2-1, with D maybe TRBD1 (6 bases). The CDR3 totals 16 residues. The V and J ends lost 6 bases and 2 bases respectively, with 17 bases between them. The germline V gene encodes CDR1 KGHSH and CDR2 LQKENI. The DNA of the CDR3 is TGTGCCAGCTCCCTAGTGGCCCAGGGGACCTACAATGAGCAGTTCTTC. Its protein product is CASSLVAQGTYNEQFF.

The V and J genes are TRBV18 and TRBJ2-2; a weak D match, TRBD1 (5 bases). Germline CDR1 and CDR2: KGHSH and LQKENI. The CDR3 contains 16 residues. The V gene lost 3 bases and the J gene lost 5 bases, with 16 bases spanning the gap. The CDR3 loop reads CASSPPGRQNTGELFF. CDR3 in DNA: TGTGCCAGCTCACCCCCAGGGCGCCAGAATACCGGGGAGCTGTTTTTT.

The chain links TRBV13 to TRBJ1-3; no definite D call. Germline V gene lookup returns CDR1 PRHDT and CDR2 FYEKMQ (reference sequence). This CDR3 is built from 14 residues. The germline V and J ends were trimmed by 1 base and 1 base, with 5 bases remaining between them. The DNA for the CDR3 is TGTGCCAGCAGCTTAGACGGTTCTGGAAACACCATATATTTT. Protein sequence: CASSLDGSGNTIYF. The whole variable domain, remainder taken from reference TRBV13 and TRBJ1-3, is AAGVIQSPRHLIKEKRETATLKCYPIPRHDTVYWYQQGPGQDPQFLISFYEKMQSDKGSIPDRFSAQQFSDYHSELNMSSLELGDSALYFCASSLDGSGNTIYFGEGSWLTVV.

J is TRBJ1-2 and V is TRBV4-1; D perhaps matches TRBD1 (5 bases). Germline V gives CDR1 MGHRA, CDR2 YSYEKL. The CDR3 totals 17 residues. V was clipped by 0 bases and J by 8 bases, with 22 bases between them. The chain's CDR3 is CASSQEPGEIHSSGYTF. The CDR3 DNA is TGCGCCAGCAGCCAAGAGCCGGGGGAGATACACTCCAGCGGCTACACCTTC.

The chain employs TRBV4-3 and TRBJ1-1; D perhaps matches TRBD1 (5 bases). The CDR3 is 14 amino acids. In germline, CDR1 is LGHNA, CDR2 YSLEER. Between the trimmed V and J ends, which lost 0 bases and 10 bases, there was a span of 15 bases. In DNA form, the CDR3 reads TGCGCCAGCAGCCAAGATCGGTCAGGGATCGGAGCTTTCTTT. Its protein is CASSQDRSGIGAFF.

The chain recombines TRBV3-1 (or the pseudogene TRBV3-2) with TRBJ2-2, with D tentatively TRBD2 (5 bases). Trimming took off 5 bases at V and 5 bases at J, with 12 bases between the two ends. The CDR3 totals 14 residues. Germline V CDR1 and CDR2: LGHDT, YNNKEL (reference sequence). The CDR3 region is CASSVSTGTGELFF. The CDR3, as DNA: TGTGCCAGCAGCGTCTCGACGGGAACCGGGGAGCTGTTTTTT.

The genes are TRBV7-2 and TRBJ1-2; 8 bases are shared with TRBD1. This CDR3 region has 18 residues. The trim removed 6 bases at V and 1 base at J, leaving 16 bases unmatched. In germline, CDR1 is SGHTA, CDR2 FQGNSA. DNA for the CDR3: TGTGCCAGCAGGGGGGCGACAGGGGCATCGGTTTTTAACTATGGCTACACCTTC. Translated, it gives CASRGATGASVFNYGYTF.

This chain joins TRBV6-2 or TRBV6-3 and TRBJ2-2; a weak D match, TRBD1 (6 bases). This CDR3 has 16 residues. Trimming stripped 5 bases from V and 4 bases from J, with 17 bases between. Per germline, CDR1 MNHEY and CDR2 SVGEGT. As DNA, the CDR3 is TGTGCCAGCAGTAGCCTTAGCAGGGGACCCACCGGGGAGCTGTTTTTT. Translation gives CASSSLSRGPTGELFF.

The chain has TRBV5-5 and TRBJ1-5; 8 nucleotides line up with TRBD1. V lost 5 bases and J lost 6; bases outside the gene matches: 13. CDR1 is SGHKS, CDR2 YYEKEE, per germline (reference sequence). The CDR3 sequence is 16 residues long. The CDR3 here is CASRSGGAVGSQPQHF. CDR3 sequence (DNA): TGTGCCAGCAGATCAGGGGGCGCGGTAGGCAGTCAGCCCCAGCATTTT.

In this sample, this clone turned up once. This chain joins TRBV6-5 and TRBJ2-7, with D maybe TRBD1 (6 bases). Trimming stripped 10 bases from V and 5 bases from J, with 21 bases between. Germline CDR1 is MNHEY and CDR2 is SVGAGI. The CDR3 contains 14 residues. CDR3 DNA sequence: TGTGCCATCAATTACCGCGAGGGGGTGAACGAGCAGTACTTC. Protein sequence: CAINYREGVNEQYF.